This entry lists 23 T cell receptor beta chains sequenced from one sample in a study of blood T cell repertoires in COVID-19. Measured with immunoSEQ multiplex PCR; TCRdb has only the in-frame clones, and not every one. The sample carries some 64,000 clones, 65% to 85% recorded once. Sequencing was carried out using peripheral blood. The source is a man older than 75 with active or convalescent COVID-19.

The chain carries TRBV28 and TRBJ2-7; D is possibly TRBD2 (5 bases). Between the trimmed V and J ends, which lost 3 bases and 3 bases, there was a span of 9 bases. This CDR3 is built from 13 residues. Germline CDR1 reads MDHEN; CDR2 reads SYDVKM. CDR3 DNA sequence: TGTGCCAGCAGTTTGGGTGGGAGCTACGAGCAGTACTTC. It yields the protein CASSLGGSYEQYF.

V gene TRBV27 combines with J gene TRBJ2-3, with TRBD1 matching over 7 bases. The V gene's germline CDR1 is MNHEY and CDR2 SMNVEV (reference sequence). This CDR3 has 15 residues. Trimming cost V 6 bases and J 5 bases; bases outside gene matches: 11. CDR3 loop: CASRGSASGGDTQYF. The CDR3 region has the DNA TGTGCCAGCAGGGGGTCGGCATCAGGGGGAGATACGCAGTATTTT.

This clone was observed a few times. The J gene is TRBJ2-7, the V gene TRBV30; 9 bases map to TRBD1. This CDR3 contains 13 residues. Germline trimming cut 7 bases from V and 2 bases from J; bases unmatched to any gene: 6. CDR1 is GTSNPN, CDR2 SVGIG, per germline (reference sequence). This CDR3 is CAYTGTGPYEQYF. The CDR3 nucleotides read TGTGCCTACACCGGGACAGGGCCCTACGAGCAGTACTTC.

The chain combines TRBV6-6 with TRBJ1-2; 7 nucleotides agree with TRBD1. The CDR3 contains 13 residues. Per the germline V gene, CDR1 is MNHNY and CDR2 is SVGAGI (reference sequence). Germline trimming cut 6 bases from V and 6 bases from J; bases unmatched to any gene: 7. Here the CDR3 reads CASSSDRVNGYTF. CDR3 sequence (DNA): TGTGCCAGCAGCAGTGACAGGGTTAATGGCTACACCTTC.

This clone was seen repeatedly, ten times or more. The chain joins TRBV6-5 to TRBJ1-6, with no clear D. The CDR3 extends over 15 amino acids. Trimming stripped 2 bases from V and 7 bases from J, with 12 bases between. From germline, CDR1 is MNHEY and CDR2 SVGAGI. CDR3 bases: TGTGCCAGCAGTTACGGGCCGAAAGGAAATTCACCCCTCCACTTT. It specifies CASSYGPKGNSPLHF.

This clone has only a few counts. The chain employs TRBV29-1 and TRBJ1-1; 12 nucleotides agree with TRBD1. The CDR3 sequence is 15 residues long. V lost 4 bases to trimming and J lost 0 bases; unmatched junction nucleotides: 3. Germline V lookup: CDR1 SQVTM, CDR2 ANQGSEA. The chain's CDR3 is CSVVGTGGMNTEAFF. Written as DNA, the CDR3 is TGCAGCGTTGTTGGGACAGGGGGCATGAACACTGAAGCTTTCTTT.

The rearrangement links TRBV19 to TRBJ2-1, with 9 bases matching TRBD2. The CDR3 loop spans 16 amino acids. With V trimmed by 5 bases and J by 6 bases, 11 bases remained unmatched. The germline CDR1 and CDR2 sequences are LNHDA and SQIVND (reference sequence). The CDR3 DNA is TGTGCCAGTAGTCTCACCCCAGCGGGGGGCTCCAATGAGCAGTTCTTC. Encoded protein: CASSLTPAGGSNEQFF.

The chain uses TRBV3-1 (or the pseudogene TRBV3-2) and TRBJ2-3, with 10 bases lining up with TRBD2. The CDR3 is 19 residues long. Germline V gene lookup returns CDR1 LGHDT and CDR2 YNNKEL (reference sequence). V dropped 2 bases and J dropped 2; count of bases not matched to a gene: 13. The CDR3 sequence is CASSQYFRPSGGYTDTQYF. The CDR3 region has the DNA TGTGCCAGCAGCCAATACTTTCGGCCTAGCGGGGGCTACACAGATACGCAGTATTTT.

This clone was counted a single time. The rearrangement uses TRBV5-1 and TRBJ2-4; no firm D call. Germline V gene data show CDR1 as SGHRS and CDR2 as YFSETQ. Trimming stripped 0 bases from V and 0 bases from J, with 10 bases between. CDR3 length: 16 residues. CDR3 region: CASSLGPRLAKNIQYF. For the CDR3, the DNA is TGCGCCAGCAGCTTGGGTCCGCGTCTAGCCAAAAACATTCAGTACTTC.

CDR3 sequence: CASTPQGNYGYTF. The CDR3 DNA sequence: TGTGCCAGTACCCCCCAGGGGAACTATGGCTACACCTTC. The V gene is TRBV19, the J gene TRBJ1-2, with a possible D match to TRBD1 (6 bases). Trimming took off 7 bases at V and 2 bases at J, with 11 bases between the two ends. Germline V gene lookup returns CDR1 LNHDA and CDR2 SQIVND (reference sequence). This CDR3 is built from 13 residues.

This clone is termed medium-sized. CDR3 sequence reads: CASSLGDRLDEQYF. For the CDR3, the DNA is TGTGCCAGCAGCTTAGGGGACAGACTTGACGAGCAGTACTTC. The chain recombines TRBV11-2 with TRBJ2-7; TRBD1 matches at 7 bases. This CDR3 contains 14 residues. The V segment lost 1 base and the J segment 5 bases; nucleotides outside the gene matches: 5. CDR1 and CDR2 (germline): SGHAT, FQNNGV.

The chain combines TRBV30 with TRBJ2-1; 11 bases match TRBD2. The trim removed 3 bases at V and 8 bases at J, leaving 3 bases unmatched. CDR3 size: 13 residues. Per germline, CDR1 GTSNPN and CDR2 SVGIG (reference sequence). The chain's CDR3 is CAWRLAGVHEQFF. Here the CDR3 DNA reads TGTGCCTGGAGACTAGCGGGAGTACATGAGCAGTTCTTC.

In regard to this clone: This specimen includes other DNA sequences encoding the same CDR3. CDR3 loop: CASSPGLVYEQYF. In DNA, the CDR3 is TGTGCCAGTAGTCCGGGACTGGTCTACGAGCAGTACTTC. The V call is TRBV19, the J call TRBJ2-7; a weak D match, TRBD2 (6 bases). Germline V gene lookup returns CDR1 LNHDA and CDR2 SQIVND (reference sequence). The CDR3 totals 13 residues. The V and J ends lost 5 bases and 3 bases respectively, with 11 bases between them.

This clone was observed once. The chain links TRBV4-2 to TRBJ2-1; 8 nucleotides agree with TRBD1. The germline gives CDR1 LGHNA, CDR2 YNFKEQ. This CDR3 has 16 residues. Trimming took 0 bases from V and 6 from J; bases not matched to a gene: 7. In nucleotides, the CDR3 is TGTGCCAGCAGCCAAGATGGGGGACAGGCAATCAATGAGCAGTTCTTC. Translation: CASSQDGGQAINEQFF.

This chain links TRBV9 with TRBJ1-6; the match to TRBD1 covers 8 bases. The CDR3 runs 16 residues. V dropped 4 bases and J dropped 8; count of bases not matched to a gene: 11. CDR1 is SGDLS and CDR2 is YYNGEE in the germline V gene. The chain's CDR3 is CASSPTDRVVDSPLHF. Here the CDR3 DNA reads TGTGCCAGCAGCCCCACGGACAGGGTAGTGGATTCACCCCTCCACTTT.

The chain has TRBV5-1 and TRBJ2-1, with D unclear. Trimming removed 3 bases from V and 8 bases from J, with 15 bases in between. CDR3 length: 14 amino acids. Germline CDR1 is SGHRS and CDR2 is YFSETQ. CDR3 nucleotides: TGCGCCAGCAGCTCAGACTTCTATTCTTATGAGCAGTTCTTC. The encoded protein is CASSSDFYSYEQFF.

This chain joins TRBV28 and TRBJ2-7; D is possibly TRBD2 (6 bases). Germline V gene sequence: CDR1 MDHEN, CDR2 SYDVKM. This CDR3 contains 15 residues. V lost 2 bases and J lost 4, with 15 bases in between. The CDR3 loop reads CASSLGSAGTYEQYF. The DNA of the CDR3 is TGTGCCAGCAGTTTAGGGTCGGCGGGAACTTACGAGCAGTACTTC.

The chain links TRBV7-2 to TRBJ2-2; tentative D call: TRBD2 (6 bases). From germline, CDR1 is SGHTA and CDR2 FQGNSA. Trimming left V 4 bases short and J 3 bases short, with 12 bases between. This CDR3 comprises 15 residues. In nucleotides, the CDR3 is TGTGCCAGCAGCTCTACCGGGAGTCACACCGGGGAGCTGTTTTTT. This encodes CASSSTGSHTGELFF.

The rearrangement joins TRBV19 to TRBJ1-5, with 8 bases lining up with TRBD1. CDR1 and CDR2 (germline): LNHDA, SQIVND (reference sequence). The CDR3 totals 12 residues. The junction had 2 bases not matched to a gene; V was cut back by 9 bases and J by 4 bases. CDR3 sequence reads: CASRGPNQPQHF. CDR3 DNA: TGTGCCAGCAGGGGGCCGAATCAGCCCCAGCATTTT. Full variable domain (rest looked up from reference TRBV19 and TRBJ1-5): DGGITQSPKYLFRKEGQNVTLSCEQNLNHDAMYWYRQDPGQGLRLIYYSQIVNDFQKGDIAEGYSVSREKKESFPLTVTSAQKNPTAFYLCASRGPNQPQHFGDGTRLSIL.

This clone was observed once. The chain joins TRBV15 to TRBJ2-3; a weak D match, TRBD2 (6 bases). Looked up from germline, CDR1 is LNHNV and CDR2 is YYDKDF (reference sequence). The CDR3 has 17 residues. V shed 4 bases and J shed 5 bases, with 22 bases lying between them. CDR3 region: CATSTPPGARGVDTQYF. The CDR3 DNA sequence: TGTGCCACCAGCACGCCCCCGGGAGCTCGAGGTGTAGATACGCAGTATTTT.

The chain joins TRBV6-2 or TRBV6-3 to TRBJ2-3, with no clear D. Germline V CDR1 and CDR2: MNHEY, SVGEGT. This CDR3 contains 14 residues. Trimming left V 0 bases short and J 2 bases short, with 6 bases between. The CDR3 region has the DNA TGTGCCAGCAGTTACTCGAGAGCCACAGATACGCAGTATTTT. Its translation is CASSYSRATDTQYF.

J is TRBJ2-3 and V is TRBV6-2 or TRBV6-3; 10 bases fit TRBD2. The trim removed 0 bases at V and 2 bases at J, leaving 8 bases unmatched. This CDR3 contains 18 residues. Germline V gene lookup returns CDR1 MNHEY and CDR2 SVGEGT. The CDR3 nucleotides read TGTGCCAGCAGTTACTCCCCGGGCAGCGGGGGGGACACAGATACGCAGTATTTT. Protein sequence: CASSYSPGSGGDTDTQYF.

This clone was counted only a few times. The V call is TRBV9, the J call TRBJ2-2; 7 bases align to TRBD1. The V gene end was trimmed by 3 bases and the J gene end by 2 bases; junction bases not matched to a gene: 4. This CDR3 is built from 15 residues. Germline CDR1 reads SGDLS; CDR2 reads YYNGEE. The DNA for the CDR3 is TGTGCCAGCAGCGCCCGGGACAGAAACACCGGGGAGCTGTTTTTT. Residues: CASSARDRNTGELFF. The whole variable domain, filled in from reference TRBV9 and TRBJ2-2, reads DSGVTQTPKHLITATGQRVTLRCSPRSGDLSVYWYQQSLDQGLQFLIQYYNGEERAKGNILERFSAQQFPDLHSELNLSSLELGDSALYFCASSARDRNTGELFFGEGSRLTVL.